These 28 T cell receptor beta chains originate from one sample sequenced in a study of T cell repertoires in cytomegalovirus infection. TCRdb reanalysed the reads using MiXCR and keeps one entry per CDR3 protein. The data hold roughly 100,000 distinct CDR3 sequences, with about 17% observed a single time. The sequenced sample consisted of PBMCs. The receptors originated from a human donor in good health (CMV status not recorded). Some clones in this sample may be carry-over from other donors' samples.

The CDR3 spells CASSGQASGTEAFF. For the CDR3, the DNA is TGTGCCAGCAGCGGACAGGCTAGCGGCACTGAAGCTTTCTTT. V and J are TRBV5-4 and TRBJ1-1; 7 positions agree with TRBD1. This CDR3 has 14 residues. The junction had 7 bases not matched to a gene; V was cut back by 4 bases and J by 4 bases. Germline values: CDR1 SGHNT, CDR2 YYREEE (reference sequence). Based on the CDR3 plus reference TRBV5-4 and TRBJ1-1, the full variable domain is ETGVTQSPTHLIKTRGQQVTLRCSSQSGHNTVSWYQQALGQGPQFIFQYYREEENGRGNFPPRFSGLQFPNYSSELNVNALELDDSALYLCASSGQASGTEAFFGQGTRLTVV.

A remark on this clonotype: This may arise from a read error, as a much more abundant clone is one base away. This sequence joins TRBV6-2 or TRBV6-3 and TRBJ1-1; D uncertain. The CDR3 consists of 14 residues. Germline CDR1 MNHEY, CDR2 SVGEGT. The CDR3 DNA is TGTGCCAGCAGTTACTCGGTAGAGAACACTGAAGCTTACTTT. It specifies CASSYSVENTEAYF.

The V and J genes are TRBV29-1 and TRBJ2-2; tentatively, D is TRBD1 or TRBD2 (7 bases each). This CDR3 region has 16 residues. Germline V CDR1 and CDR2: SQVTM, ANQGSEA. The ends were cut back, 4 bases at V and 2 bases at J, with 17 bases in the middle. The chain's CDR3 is CSVAQGGSLNTGELFF. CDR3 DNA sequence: TGCAGCGTTGCTCAGGGGGGGAGCCTCAACACCGGGGAGCTGTTTTTT.

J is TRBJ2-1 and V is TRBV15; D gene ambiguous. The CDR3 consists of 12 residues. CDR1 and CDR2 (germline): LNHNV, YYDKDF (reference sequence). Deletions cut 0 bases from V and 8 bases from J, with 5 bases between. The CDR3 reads CATSREWDEQFF. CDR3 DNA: TGTGCCACCAGCAGAGAATGGGATGAGCAGTTCTTC.

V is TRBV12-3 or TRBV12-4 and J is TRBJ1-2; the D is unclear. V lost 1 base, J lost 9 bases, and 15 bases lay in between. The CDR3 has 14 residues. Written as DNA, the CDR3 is TGTGCCAGCAGTTTAGTCCCTTTGGGAGGTAGCTACACCTTC. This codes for CASSLVPLGGSYTF.

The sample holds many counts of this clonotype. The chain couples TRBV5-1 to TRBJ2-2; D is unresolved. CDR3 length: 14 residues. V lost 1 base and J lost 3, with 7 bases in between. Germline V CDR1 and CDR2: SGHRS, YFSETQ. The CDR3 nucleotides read TGCGCCAGCAGCTTGAAGATAGACACCGGGGAGCTGTTTTTT. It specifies CASSLKIDTGELFF.

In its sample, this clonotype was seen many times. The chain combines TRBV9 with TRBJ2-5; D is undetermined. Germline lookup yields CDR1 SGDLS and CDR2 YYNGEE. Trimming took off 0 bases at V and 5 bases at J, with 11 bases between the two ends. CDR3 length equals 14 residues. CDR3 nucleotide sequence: TGTGCCAGCAGCGTAGAGTGGAGCTCGGAGACCCAGTACTTC. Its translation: CASSVEWSSETQYF.

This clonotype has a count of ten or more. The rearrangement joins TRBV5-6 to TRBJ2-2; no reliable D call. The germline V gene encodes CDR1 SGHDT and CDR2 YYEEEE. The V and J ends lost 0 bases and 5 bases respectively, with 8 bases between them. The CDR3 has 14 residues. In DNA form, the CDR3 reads TGTGCCAGCAGCTTGGGCAGTGGGACCGGGGAGCTGTTTTTT. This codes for CASSLGSGTGELFF.

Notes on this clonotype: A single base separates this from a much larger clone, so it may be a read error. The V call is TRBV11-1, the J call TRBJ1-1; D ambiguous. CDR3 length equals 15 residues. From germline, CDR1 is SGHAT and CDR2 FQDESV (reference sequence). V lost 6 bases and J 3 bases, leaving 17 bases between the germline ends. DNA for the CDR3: TGTGCCAGCAGACCCCTCGACGCCTCCGACACTGAAGCTTTCTTT. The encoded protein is CASRPLDASDTEAFF.

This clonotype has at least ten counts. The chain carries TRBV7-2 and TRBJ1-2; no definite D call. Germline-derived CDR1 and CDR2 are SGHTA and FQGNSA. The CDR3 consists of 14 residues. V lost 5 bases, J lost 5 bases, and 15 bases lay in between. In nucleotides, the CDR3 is TGTGCCAGCAGCCTACTAGAGGAGTTATATGGCTACACCTTC. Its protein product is CASSLLEELYGYTF.

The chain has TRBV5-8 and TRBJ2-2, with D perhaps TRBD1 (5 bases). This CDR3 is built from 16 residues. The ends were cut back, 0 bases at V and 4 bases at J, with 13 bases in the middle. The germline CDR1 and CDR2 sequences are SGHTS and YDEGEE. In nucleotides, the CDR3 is TGTGCCAGCAGCTTGGGTGGACATTCACTCACCGGGGAGCTGTTTTTT. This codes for CASSLGGHSLTGELFF.

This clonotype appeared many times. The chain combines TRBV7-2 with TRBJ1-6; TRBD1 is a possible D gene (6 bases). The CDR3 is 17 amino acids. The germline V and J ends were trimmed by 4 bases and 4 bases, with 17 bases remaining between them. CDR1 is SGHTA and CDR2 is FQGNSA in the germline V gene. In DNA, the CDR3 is TGTGCCAGCAGCTCCCGAGACAGGCCCCCGTATAATTCACCCCTCCACTTT. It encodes CASSSRDRPPYNSPLHF.

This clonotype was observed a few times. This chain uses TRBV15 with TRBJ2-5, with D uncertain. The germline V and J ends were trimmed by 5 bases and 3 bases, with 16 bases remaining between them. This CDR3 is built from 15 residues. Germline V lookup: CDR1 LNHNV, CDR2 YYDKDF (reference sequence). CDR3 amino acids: CATSRAMEAEETQYF. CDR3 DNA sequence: TGTGCCACCAGCCGTGCGATGGAAGCCGAAGAGACCCAGTACTTC.

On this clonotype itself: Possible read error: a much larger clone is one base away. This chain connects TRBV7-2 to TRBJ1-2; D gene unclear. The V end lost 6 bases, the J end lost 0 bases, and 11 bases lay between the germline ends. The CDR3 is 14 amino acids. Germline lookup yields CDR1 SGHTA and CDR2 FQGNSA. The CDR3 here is CASRNGGSNYGYTF. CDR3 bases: TGTGCCAGCAGGAACGGCGGTTCTAACTATGGCTACACCTTC.

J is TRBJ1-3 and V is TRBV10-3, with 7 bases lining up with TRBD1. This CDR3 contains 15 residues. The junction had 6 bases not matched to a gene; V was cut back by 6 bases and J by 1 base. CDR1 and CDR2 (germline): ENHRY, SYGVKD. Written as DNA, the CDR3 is TGTGCCATCAGCCCGGGACAGACTTCTGGAAACACCATATATTTT. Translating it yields CAISPGQTSGNTIYF.

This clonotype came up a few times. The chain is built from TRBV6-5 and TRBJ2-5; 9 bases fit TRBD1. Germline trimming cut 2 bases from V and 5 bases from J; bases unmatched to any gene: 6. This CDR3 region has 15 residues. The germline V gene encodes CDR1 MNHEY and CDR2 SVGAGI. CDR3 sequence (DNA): TGTGCCAGCAGTTACGGGGGGACAGGGTGGGAGACCCAGTACTTC. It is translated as CASSYGGTGWETQYF.

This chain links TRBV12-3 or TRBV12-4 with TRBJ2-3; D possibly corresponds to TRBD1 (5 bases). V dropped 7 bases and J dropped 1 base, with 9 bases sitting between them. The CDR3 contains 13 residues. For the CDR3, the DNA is TGTGCCAGCATACAGGTGGGCACAGATACGCAGTATTTT. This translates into CASIQVGTDTQYF.

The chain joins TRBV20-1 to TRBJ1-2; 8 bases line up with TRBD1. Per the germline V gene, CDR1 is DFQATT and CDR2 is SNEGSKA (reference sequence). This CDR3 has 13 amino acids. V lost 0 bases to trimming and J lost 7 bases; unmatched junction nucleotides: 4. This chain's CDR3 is CSARDGRGLGYTF. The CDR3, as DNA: TGCAGTGCTAGAGATGGCAGGGGGCTTGGCTACACCTTC.

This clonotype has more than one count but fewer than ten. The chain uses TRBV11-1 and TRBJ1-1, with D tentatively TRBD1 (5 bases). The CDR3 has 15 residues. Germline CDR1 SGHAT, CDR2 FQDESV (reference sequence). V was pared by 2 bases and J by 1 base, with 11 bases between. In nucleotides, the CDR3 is TGTGCCAGCAGCTTATGGGACTCATCGAACACTGAAGCTTTCTTT. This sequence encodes CASSLWDSSNTEAFF.

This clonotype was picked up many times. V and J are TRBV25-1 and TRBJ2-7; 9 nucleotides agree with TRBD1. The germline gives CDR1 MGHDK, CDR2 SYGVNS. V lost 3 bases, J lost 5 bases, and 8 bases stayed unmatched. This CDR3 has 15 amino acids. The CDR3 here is CASSDNRDRDHEQYF. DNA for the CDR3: TGTGCCAGCAGTGATAACCGGGACAGGGACCACGAGCAGTACTTC.

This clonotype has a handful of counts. Here the CDR3 reads CASSREGPLRADTQYF. As DNA, the CDR3 is TGCGCCAGCAGCCGAGAGGGTCCTCTACGGGCAGATACGCAGTATTTT. The chain has TRBV4-1 and TRBJ2-3; D is perhaps TRBD2 (5 bases). The CDR3 runs to 16 residues. Trimming took off 4 bases at V and 4 bases at J, with 18 bases between the two ends. Germline assignment: CDR1 MGHRA and CDR2 YSYEKL.

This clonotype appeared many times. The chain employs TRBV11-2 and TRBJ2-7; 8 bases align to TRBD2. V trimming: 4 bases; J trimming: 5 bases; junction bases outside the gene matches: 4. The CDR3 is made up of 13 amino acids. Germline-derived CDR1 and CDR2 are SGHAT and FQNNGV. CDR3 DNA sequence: TGTGCCAGCAGCTCCGGACTAGCCCACGAGCAGTACTTC. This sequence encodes CASSSGLAHEQYF.

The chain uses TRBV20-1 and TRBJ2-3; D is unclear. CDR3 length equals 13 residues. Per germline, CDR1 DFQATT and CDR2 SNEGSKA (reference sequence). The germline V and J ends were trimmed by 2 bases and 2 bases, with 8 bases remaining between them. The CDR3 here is CSARRQPTDTQYF. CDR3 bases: TGCAGTGCTAGAAGGCAGCCCACAGATACGCAGTATTTT.

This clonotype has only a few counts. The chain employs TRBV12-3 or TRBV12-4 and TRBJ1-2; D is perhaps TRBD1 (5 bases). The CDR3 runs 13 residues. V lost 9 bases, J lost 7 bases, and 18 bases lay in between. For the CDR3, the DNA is TGTGCCAGTACCCCCCTGGGGGTTTCTGGCTACACCTTC. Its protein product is CASTPLGVSGYTF.

The CDR3 DNA is TGCAGTGCCCGGATCGGAAACCTAGCCAAAAACATTCAGTACTTC. The encoded protein is CSARIGNLAKNIQYF. J is TRBJ2-4 and V is TRBV20-1, with no clear D. CDR1 and CDR2 from the germline V gene are DFQATT and SNEGSKA (reference sequence). V lost 6 bases to trimming and J lost 0 bases, with 15 bases between them. This CDR3 has 15 amino acids.

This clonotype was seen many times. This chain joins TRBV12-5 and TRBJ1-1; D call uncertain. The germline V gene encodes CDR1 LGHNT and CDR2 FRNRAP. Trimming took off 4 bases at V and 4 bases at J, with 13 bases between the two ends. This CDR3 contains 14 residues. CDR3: CASGSRFTGTEAFF. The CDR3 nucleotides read TGTGCTAGTGGTTCCCGGTTTACCGGCACTGAAGCTTTCTTT.

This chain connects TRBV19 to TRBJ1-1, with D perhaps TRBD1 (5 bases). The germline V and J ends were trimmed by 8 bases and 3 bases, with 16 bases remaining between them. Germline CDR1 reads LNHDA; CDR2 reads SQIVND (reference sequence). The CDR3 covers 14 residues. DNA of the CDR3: TGTGCCAGTCAAATTCGAGGGGCCGACACTGAAGCTTTCTTT. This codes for CASQIRGADTEAFF.

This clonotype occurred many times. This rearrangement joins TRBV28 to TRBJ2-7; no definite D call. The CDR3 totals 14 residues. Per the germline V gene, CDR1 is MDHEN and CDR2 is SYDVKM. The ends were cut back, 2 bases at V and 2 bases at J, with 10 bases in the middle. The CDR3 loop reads CASSLLPSAYEQYF. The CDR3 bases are TGTGCCAGCAGTTTACTCCCCTCCGCCTACGAGCAGTACTTC.